The sequence of this TCR beta chain was determined in a study of blood T cells in healthy people across ages. Study results and limitations: Strong correlation existed between TCR beta diversity and naive T cell percentage.

Staff drew roughly 10 milliliters of peripheral blood from each donor. Concerning this clonotype: The antigen remains undetermined.

Using a J-beta primer mix together with a sample-barcoded 5' primer, a second PCR was run for about 7 to 12 cycles. Each cDNA molecule, via a template-switch adaptor with 12 random nucleotides, was tagged. Every sample returned 3 million or more CDR3-containing paired-end reads. TCRdb ran MiXCR on the 5' RACE reads and lists one entry per CDR3 protein. The data contain 700,000 to 850,000 distinct CDR3 sequences, 53% of them singletons. Sequencing used blood. The source of this sequence is a man older than 75 in good health.

The DNA of the CDR3 is TGCAGTGCTAGATCGTGGGCTAGCTCCTACAATGAGCAGTTCTTC. Its protein is CSARSWASSYNEQFF. The chain joins TRBV20-1 to TRBJ2-1; D unclear. Looked up from germline, CDR1 is DFQATT and CDR2 is SNEGSKA (reference sequence). V shed 2 bases and J shed 0 bases, with 11 bases lying between them. The CDR3 extends over 15 amino acids.